What follows is one TCR beta chain and its context. Its specific antigen is unknown. There are no base qualities to consult, and no much larger clone falls within one base. Collaborating institutions collected whole blood in K2EDTA tubes following their own protocols. For TCRbeta analysis, collaborator samples were shipped as frozen whole blood, as isolated PBMCs, or as DNA extracted from either sample type. This record belongs to a study of blood T cell repertoires in COVID-19 (dated by TCRdb to the early 2020s). Regarding the study in general: Samples from collaborators originated in the United States, Italy and Spain and spanned both the acute and convalescent phases of COVID-19. The material from the prospective study consisted of cDNA or gDNA derived from T cells, B-cell-depleted T cells, or PBMCs. The dataset comprised deeply sampled blood TCRbeta repertoires from subjects exposed to, actively infected with, or recovered from COVID-19. The repertoires were made available in a free public database intended to serve as a resource for research on the immune response to SARS-CoV-2. The samples were drawn from two sources: the first 160 participants of the ongoing ImmuneRACE study, and 1,254 subjects contributed by 6 global collaborators. The sample metadata nearly always contained a de-identified subject ID, COVID-19 status, age in years and sex. Where available, HLA class I and class II types were taken from metadata supplied by the sample provider and were not determined by assay-based typing. Study-level results and caveats: The amount of clinical and demographic metadata varied by source and participant and was provided uncurated.

The immunoSEQ Assay, a bias-controlled multiplex PCR, was used to amplify TCRbeta CDR3 regions from genomic DNA. In the paper's pipeline: Nucleated cell counts per sample were estimated from amplification of reference gene primers within the assay. To quantify the absolute abundance of each unique TCRbeta CDR3 rearrangement, sequence reads were collapsed and filtered. Productive Simpson clonality was computed per sample as the square root of Simpson's diversity index over productive rearrangements. The table was pulled from immuneACCESS by TCRdb, which kept in-frame rearrangements only. Such tables lose some clones; where checked, under half of the loss comes from unresolved V genes, and the rest has no known cause. V and J calls and clone size come straight from that table; D and trimming were deduced from the DNA. The sample contains approximately 83,000 clones, around 79% of them found a single time. Jointly, the top ten make up around 9.4% of the sample.

CDR1 MNHNS and CDR2 SASEGT were looked up in the germline V gene. There are 15 amino acids in the CDR3, from cysteine to phenylalanine inclusive. Only the CDR3 region is kept as DNA, spanning 45 bases read in frame from base 1. V is clipped by 2 bases and J by 1 base, and the sequence between their germline boundaries is 12 bases long. Sequences were obtained from peripheral blood. Here the chain combines TRBV6-1 and TRBJ2-7; TRBD2 is perhaps the D gene, given 5 matching bases. The sequence was obtained from a woman older than 75 with acute or convalescent COVID-19. CDR3 region: CASSENSRGSYEQYF. The DNA sequence is as follows: TGTGCCAGCAGTGAAAACTCCCGGGGTTCCTACGAGCAGTACTTC.